This record covers a single T cell receptor beta chain. Assay used: immunoSEQ multiplex PCR; TCRdb lists only in-frame clones, some missing. The sample includes 55,000 to 65,000 clones, roughly 97% of them seen just once. The length of the CDR3 is 11 residues. Germline V gene data show CDR1 as DFQATT and CDR2 as SNEGSKA (reference sequence). The V and J ends lost 7 bases and 5 bases respectively, with 8 bases between them. This sample was included in a study of technical replicates of blood from a handful of donors. The chain joins TRBV20-1 to TRBJ1-4; no reliable D call. This TCR was sampled from a human donor in good health. Sequencing was performed on T cells isolated from PBMCs. The CDR3 loop is CSVPVNEKLFF. CDR3 sequence (DNA): TGCAGTGTCCCGGTGAATGAAAAACTGTTTTTT.